The rows below give T cell receptor beta chains drawn from one sample of a study of regulatory T cells in long-lasting Graves disease. MiXCR, run by TCRdb on the multiplex PCR reads, gives a single entry per CDR3 protein. This sample has fewer than 600,000 distinct CDR3 sequences, with approximately 23% found just once. This material consisted of peripheral blood mononuclear cells (PBMCs), taken when the disease was refractory, from a patient treated with antithyroid drugs. Receptors were obtained from a female donor with Graves disease. Each CDR3 is given with its conserved first and last residue. Each record gives: CDR3 length, V gene, J gene, clone size, D gene, CDR3 DNA, CDR3 protein. The D gene is left open where the match is weak. Expanded clones are given a class, and other clones once, few, many or no size at all.

>12|TRBV6-9|TRBJ2-3|few|-
TGTGCCAGCAGTTACCCCCCAGATACGCAGTATTTT
CASSYPPDTQYF
>15|TRBV7-2|TRBJ2-7|many|TRBD2
TGTGCCAGCAGCTACGAACTAGCGGGAGGATACGAGCAGTACTTC
CASSYELAGGYEQYF
>12|TRBV3-1|TRBJ1-1|many|-
TGTGCCAGCAGCCAAGCCGGGACAGAAGCTTTCTTT
CASSQAGTEAFF
>13|TRBV20-1|TRBJ2-7|-|-
TGCAGTGCTACCCGCAGGGAAGAATACGAGCAGTACTTC
CSATRREEYEQYF
>15|TRBV24-1|TRBJ1-1|-|-
TGTGCCACCAGTGAATCGAGGGGCGTTAACACTGAAGCTTTCTTT
CATSESRGVNTEAFF
>14|TRBV28|TRBJ1-5|many|-
TGTGCCAGCGGCCCGGACCAGGGAAATCAGCCCCAGCATTTT
CASGPDQGNQPQHF
>17|TRBV4-3|TRBJ2-2|few|TRBD2
TGCGCCAGCAGCCAAGAAGAAGCGGGGGGGAACACCGGGGAGCTGTTTTTT
CASSQEEAGGNTGELFF
>15|TRBV9|TRBJ2-5|-|-
TGTGCCAGCAGCCCCAGGGTAGGGCATGAAGAGACCCAGTACTTC
CASSPRVGHEETQYF
>14|TRBV6-2/TRBV6-3|TRBJ1-3|-|-
TGTGCCAGCAGTGAATCCGGGACAGGAAACACCATATATTTT
CASSESGTGNTIYF
>11|TRBV20-1|TRBJ2-3|-|-
TGCAGTGCTCGCCACACAGATACGCAGTATTTT
CSARHTDTQYF
>18|TRBV12-3/TRBV12-4|TRBJ1-3|few|-
TGTGCCAGCAGCCCTCCCGCCTGGGGGTGGTATGGGGGAAACACCATATATTTT
CASSPPAWGWYGGNTIYF
>15|TRBV7-2|TRBJ2-2|-|-
TGTGCCAGCAGCCAGGGGCAGCGGGAAGGCGGGGAGCTGTTTTTT
CASSQGQREGGELFF
>14|TRBV20-1|TRBJ2-7|few|-
TGCAGTGCTAGAGAAACGGGGGGCGCCTACGGGCAGTACTTC
CSARETGGAYGQYF
>15|TRBV9|TRBJ1-5|-|-
TGTGCCAGCAGCGTAGGCCAGGGCATACATCAGCCCCAGCATTTT
CASSVGQGIHQPQHF
>13|TRBV12-3/TRBV12-4|TRBJ2-7|-|-
TGTGCCAGCAGTTTGTGGGCTCAGGGCGAGCAGTACTTC
CASSLWAQGEQYF
>16|TRBV20-1|TRBJ2-5|many|-
TGCAGTGCTAGTTTCCGGGCGGGGGCGTTCCAAGAGACCCAGTACTTC
CSASFRAGAFQETQYF
>14|TRBV20-1|TRBJ2-7|many|-
TGCAGTGCTAGAGATCTGGGTGCAGTCTACGAGCAGTACTTC
CSARDLGAVYEQYF
>10|TRBV29-1|TRBJ1-1|many|-
TGCAGCGTTGACGTACGGGGAGCTTTCTTT
CSVDVRGAFF
>13|TRBV6-2/TRBV6-3|TRBJ2-4|many|TRBD1
TGTGCCAGCAGCTCCAGACAGGGGGTGATTCAGTACTTC
CASSSRQGVIQYF
>13|TRBV6-1|TRBJ2-7|many|-
TGTGCCAGCAGACAGGGACTAACCTACGAGCAGTACTTC
CASRQGLTYEQYF
>16|TRBV11-3|TRBJ1-2|many|TRBD1
TGTGCCAGCAGCTTAGAGGGACGACAGGGGAACTATGGCTACACCTTC
CASSLEGRQGNYGYTF
>15|TRBV30|TRBJ2-7|-|-
TGTGCCTGGAGTGGGGGGGAGAAAGGAGCCTACGAGCAGTACTTC
CAWSGGEKGAYEQYF
>13|TRBV29-1|TRBJ1-2|many|-
TGCAGCGTTGAAGACCGGGGAGGATCTGGCTACACCTTC
CSVEDRGGSGYTF
>16|TRBV19|TRBJ1-4|many|TRBD1
TGTGCCAGTAGTCCGGCCGGGACAGCGAGAAATGAAAAACTGTTTTTT
CASSPAGTARNEKLFF
>14|TRBV7-2|TRBJ2-7|few|-
TGTGCCAGCAGCATACAGGGTAGCTCCTACGAGCAGTACTTC
CASSIQGSSYEQYF
>15|TRBV5-5|TRBJ1-1|few|-
TGTGCCAGCAGCTTGAGGCAGACTTCGAACACTGAAGCTTTCTTT
CASSLRQTSNTEAFF
>16|TRBV28|TRBJ1-5|many|-
TGTGCCAGCAGAGATACCTCACGGGACGCCTGGCAGCCCCAGCATTTT
CASRDTSRDAWQPQHF
>15|TRBV7-2|TRBJ2-5|-|-
TGTGCCAGCAGCCGAATAGGGGGGGGGGCCTTGGGCCAGTACTTC
CASSRIGGGALGQYF
>16|TRBV9|TRBJ1-2|few|-
TGTGCCAGCAGTCTTCACTTTAACGACATATACTATGGCTACACCTTC
CASSLHFNDIYYGYTF
>14|TRBV28|TRBJ2-7|many|-
TGTGCCAGCAGTCCCCCCAGGGAAGTCTACGAGCAGTACTTC
CASSPPREVYEQYF
>15|TRBV9|TRBJ2-7|few|-
TGTGCCAGCAGCGTAGGTGGGACGGAGCCCTACGAGCAGTACTTC
CASSVGGTEPYEQYF
>15|TRBV12-3/TRBV12-4|TRBJ1-4|many|-
TGTGCCAGCAGCTCTGAAGGCCTTACCGAGGAAAAACTGTTTTTT
CASSSEGLTEEKLFF
>12|TRBV30|TRBJ1-2|-|-
TGTGCCTGGAGTGAGGACGGCTATGGCTACACCTTC
CAWSEDGYGYTF
>18|TRBV12-3/TRBV12-4|TRBJ1-1|many|-
TGTGCCAGCAGTTCCCCCGCCGCTGGGGCCAGGCTAACCACTGAAGCTTTCTTT
CASSSPAAGARLTTEAFF
>15|TRBV29-1|TRBJ2-3|-|TRBD2
TGCAGCGTTGAACAACGCGGGAGAGGCACAGATACGCAGTATTTT
CSVEQRGRGTDTQYF
>18|TRBV6-1|TRBJ2-6|few|-
TGTGCCAGCAGTGAGGGACCGGACCTACATTCTGGGGCCAACGTCCTGACTTTC
CASSEGPDLHSGANVLTF
>13|TRBV10-3|TRBJ1-3|-|-
TGTGCCATCACCGGAAGATCTGGAAACGCCATATATTTT
CAITGRSGNAIYF
>10|TRBV12-3/TRBV12-4|TRBJ1-1|many|-
TGTGCCAGCAGCCATACGGAAGCTTTCTTT
CASSHTEAFF
>11|TRBV6-5|TRBJ2-6|-|-
TGTGCCAGCAGTTTGGCCAACGTCCTGACTTTC
CASSLANVLTF
>16|TRBV11-2|TRBJ2-7|-|TRBD2
TGTGCCAGCAGCTTGACTAGCGGGAGGAGCTCCTACGAGCAGTACTTC
CASSLTSGRSSYEQYF